This T cell receptor (beta chain) was identified during a study of blood T cells in healthy people across ages (dated by TCRdb to between 2015 and 2017). As for the study more broadly: In model experiments, template switching captured about one uniquely barcoded TCR beta cDNA molecule for every two T cells. Using deep sequencing normalized with unique cDNA molecular identifiers, the study measured how TCR beta repertoire diversity changes with age. The donors were split into four age groups: young (average around 15 years), middle-aged (around 40), aged (approximately 60) and long-lived (approximately 80). Donors of different ages were randomly distributed across sequencing lanes to avoid experimental bias. Two additional independent replicas of 1 million unique cDNA reads from the same blood draw were analyzed for two donors (one aged 18 to 30 and one aged 80 or older). What the authors observed across the whole study: The long-lived group showed more naive CD4+ T cells, fewer expanded clones and increased TCR diversity than the aged group, suggesting age selection. Because the CMV infection status of the donors was unknown, age-related changes in expanded clonotypes may potentially have been confounded. Estimates of total diversity based on one million sequenced T cells were considered lower bounds and underestimates. Since profiling was done on bulk unsorted PBMCs, naive and antigen-experienced compartments could not be conclusively compared. As age increased, observed TCR beta diversity per million T cells dropped in a roughly linear way, and a significant reduction was already evident by age 40. The percentage of naive T cells measured by flow cytometry correlated strongly with observed TCR beta diversity.

Looking up the germline V gene yields CDR1 SGDLS and CDR2 YYNGEE. Trimming accounts for 2 bases at V and 6 bases at J, while the number of junction bases matched to no gene is 12. Inclusive of the bounding cysteine and phenylalanine, the CDR3 is 17 residues long. The kept DNA is CDR3 alone, 51 bases in frame from the first base. About this clonotype: Its cognate antigen has yet to be identified. No clone much larger than this one lies a single base away; base qualities are absent.

Systemically healthy Caucasian individuals from Russia, some 36 in total and aged 6 to 90 years, were included as donors. Each donor gave approximately 9.4 milliliters of peripheral blood, drawn into EDTA-treated Vacutainer tubes. PBMCs were isolated by Ficoll-Paque density-gradient centrifugation, with at least 7 million obtained per sample. Trizol reagent was used to extract total RNA from PBMCs, with at least 6 micrograms per sample. For every donor, an aliquot of PBMCs went through flow cytometry to measure the percentages of naive CD45RAhigh/CD27high T cells. The library was produced with 5' RACE. The listed sequencing device is Illumina HiSeq 2500. A second roughly 6 to 12 cycle PCR used a sample-barcoded 5' primer and a J-beta primer mix. A unique molecular identifier was introduced onto each TCR beta cDNA molecule by a template-switch 5' adaptor carrying 12 random nucleotides. At least 2.5 million CDR3-containing paired-end reads were obtained from each sample. The Mint cDNA synthesis kit, primed by a TRBC-specific oligonucleotide, was used to synthesize first-strand cDNA from all RNA. Following uracil-DNA glycosylase treatment, a first 18-cycle PCR with universal primers M1SS and BC2_uni_R was performed on all cDNA. As for the authors' bioinformatics: Each sample was normalized by randomly selecting 1 million high-quality reads, each carrying a distinct molecular identifier. Reads with shared molecular identifiers were discarded instead of being binned into consensus sequences. MiTCR, with a Q25 quality threshold and the strictest error-elimination algorithm, was used for CDR3 identification, clonotype clustering and error correction. A nonparametric unseen species model using Euler transformation provided a lower-bound estimate of total TCR beta diversity. The public reads were reanalyzed by TCRdb: fastp trimming at Q25, MiXCR alignment, in-frame beta chains only. Every distinct CDR3 protein forms one entry, paired with its most common genes and DNA. The V and J calls and clone size are TCRdb's, not the authors'. The sample has some 1.5 million distinct CDR3 sequences on record, roughly 27% of them singletons. The ten largest clones represent about 7.7% of the sample.

Sequencing input: blood. This receptor was obtained from a young woman in good health. The chain employs TRBV9 and TRBJ2-3, and TRBD2 matches 10 of the central bases. The bases read TGTGCCAGCAGCGTCCTTACTAGCGGGGAGACCCCCGATACGCAGTATTTT. Translation gives CASSVLTSGETPDTQYF.